By share of the sample, the clone carrying this TCR beta chain is medium-sized. Antigen: not known. One end of the junction does not line up with germline, which may come from a read error. Time point denoted: sample taken at primary tumor resection. Samples came from 60 to 75 TRACERx patients with untreated early-stage lung cancer. No cells were sorted before sequencing. The whole RNA sequenced was extracted from tumor, nontumor lung or frozen PBMC. This sample is drawn from a study of spatial heterogeneity in lung cancer. TCR cDNA molecules each carried a unique molecular identifier. TCRdb reanalysed the 5' RACE reads using MiXCR and keeps one entry per CDR3 protein. The table lists more than 2,500 distinct CDR3 sequences, 3.5% to 5.5% of them singletons. Study-wide results and limits: In tumor T cells, estimated coverage reached roughly 6.4% for alpha chains and roughly 14% for beta chains. Within tumors, counts of expanded alpha and beta TCRs tracked tumor mutation counts.

This specimen was lung tumor tissue, taken at surgery. This TCR came from a female donor with early-stage non-small cell lung cancer.

CDR3 sequence reads: CASRGRGSGYSNNEQFF. In DNA form, the CDR3 reads TGCGCCAGCAGGGGAAGGGGGTCAGGGTACTCCAACAATGAGCAGTTCTTC. This rearrangement joins TRBV5-1 to TRBJ2-1; tentatively, D is TRBD1 (6 bases). Germline lookup yields CDR1 SGHRS and CDR2 YFSETQ. This CDR3 has 17 residues.